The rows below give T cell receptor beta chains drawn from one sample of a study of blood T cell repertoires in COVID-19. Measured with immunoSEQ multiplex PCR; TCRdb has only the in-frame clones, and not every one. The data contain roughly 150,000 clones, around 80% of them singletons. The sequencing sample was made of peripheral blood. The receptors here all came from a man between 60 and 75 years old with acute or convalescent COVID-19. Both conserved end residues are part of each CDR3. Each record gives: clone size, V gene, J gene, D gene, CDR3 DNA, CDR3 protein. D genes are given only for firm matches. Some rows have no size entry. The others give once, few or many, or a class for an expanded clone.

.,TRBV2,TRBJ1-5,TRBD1,TGTGCCAGCAGGCCACCCGGGACAGGGCCCAATCAGCCCCAGCATTTT,CASRPPGTGPNQPQHF
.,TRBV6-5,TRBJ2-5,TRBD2,TGTGCCAGCAGTCACCGACTAGCGGGGGTGGAGACCCAGTACTTC,CASSHRLAGVETQYF
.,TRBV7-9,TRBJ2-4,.,TGTGCCAGCAGCTTCTCGGGGGTCAAAAACATTCAGTACTTC,CASSFSGVKNIQYF
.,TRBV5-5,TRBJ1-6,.,TGTGCCAGCAGCCCGGACGGGATTTCACCCCTCCACTTT,CASSPDGISPLHF
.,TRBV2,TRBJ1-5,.,TGTGCCAGCACCCGGGATCCCCTTCAGCCCCAGCATTTT,CASTRDPLQPQHF
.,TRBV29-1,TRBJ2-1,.,TGCAGCGTTGTTCGGCAGGGGAACAATGAGCAGTTCTTC,CSVVRQGNNEQFF
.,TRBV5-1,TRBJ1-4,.,TGCGCCAGCAGCCAGGGCCCGGCAGGACCTAATGAAAAACTGTTTTTT,CASSQGPAGPNEKLFF
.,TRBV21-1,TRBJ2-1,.,TGTGCCAGCAGGGGACTAGCGGGGCCCGTTTCCTACAATGAGCAGTTCTTC,CASRGLAGPVSYNEQFF
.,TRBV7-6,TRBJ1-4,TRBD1,TGTGCCAGCAGCGTCCGGACAGGGGCCGCGGCTAATGAAAAACTGTTTTTT,CASSVRTGAAANEKLFF
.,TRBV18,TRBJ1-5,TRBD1,TGTGCCAGCTCACTAAATCACAGGGGCGGCAATCAGCCCCAGCATTTT,CASSLNHRGGNQPQHF
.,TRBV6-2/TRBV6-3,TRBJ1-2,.,TGTGCCAGCAGTTTTACAGCTAACTATGGCTACACCTTC,CASSFTANYGYTF
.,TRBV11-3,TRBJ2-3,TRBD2,TGTGCCAGCAGCTTGACTAGCTCAGATACGCAGTATTTT,CASSLTSSDTQYF
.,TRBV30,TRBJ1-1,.,TGTGCCTGGAAAACCTACCTCAACACTGAAGCTTTCTTT,CAWKTYLNTEAFF
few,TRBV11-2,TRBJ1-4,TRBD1,TGTGCCAGCAGCCTACAGGGGGCTATTAATGAAAAACTGTTTTTT,CASSLQGAINEKLFF
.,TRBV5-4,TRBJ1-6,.,TGTGCCAGCAGCGGCATGGAGTCGAATTCACCCCTCCACTTT,CASSGMESNSPLHF
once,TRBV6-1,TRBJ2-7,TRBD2,TGTGCCAGCAGTGGTGAGGTAGCGGGAGGAGCGTACGAGCAGTACTTC,CASSGEVAGGAYEQYF
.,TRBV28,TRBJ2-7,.,TGTGCCAGCGTACGGACTGCTTCCTACGAGCAGTACTTC,CASVRTASYEQYF
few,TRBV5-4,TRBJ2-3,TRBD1,TGTGCCAGCAGCTTGTTGAGGGACAGAAACACAGATACGCAGTATTTT,CASSLLRDRNTDTQYF
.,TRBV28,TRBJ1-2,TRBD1,TGTGCCAGCAGCCCCGGGACAGTAAGAGGCTACACCTTC,CASSPGTVRGYTF
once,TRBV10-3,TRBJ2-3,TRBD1,TGTGCCATCTCGGCCGGGACAGGGGGAGATACGCAGTATTTT,CAISAGTGGDTQYF
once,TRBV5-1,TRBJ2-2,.,TGCGCCAGCAGCTTGGAGGACAGCACCGGGGAGCTGTTTTTT,CASSLEDSTGELFF
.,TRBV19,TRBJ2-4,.,TGTGCCAGTAGTATTCGTCGGGATTTAAACATTCAGTACTTC,CASSIRRDLNIQYF
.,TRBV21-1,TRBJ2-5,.,TGTGCCAGTCACAGGGGTGGGCAAGAGACCCAGTACTTC,CASHRGGQETQYF
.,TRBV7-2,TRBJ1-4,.,TGTGCCAGCACCCAGGCCCGAGGCGGGGGAAAACTGTTTTTT,CASTQARGGGKLFF
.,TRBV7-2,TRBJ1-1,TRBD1,TGTGCCAGCAGCTTTGACAGGGCGAACACTGAAGCTTTCTTT,CASSFDRANTEAFF
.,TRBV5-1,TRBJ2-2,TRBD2,TGCGCCAGCGAAGGTAGCGGGACCGGGGAGCTGTTTTTT,CASEGSGTGELFF
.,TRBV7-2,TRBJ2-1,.,TGTGCCAGCAGCTCACAGGGTTACAATGAGCAGTTCTTC,CASSSQGYNEQFF
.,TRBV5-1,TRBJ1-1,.,TGCGCCAGCAGCTTCCTAATGGCGGGGGACACTGAAGCTTTCTTT,CASSFLMAGDTEAFF
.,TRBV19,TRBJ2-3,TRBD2,TGTGCCAGTAGTACACTTAGCGGGGTAAGCACAGATACGCAGTATTTT,CASSTLSGVSTDTQYF